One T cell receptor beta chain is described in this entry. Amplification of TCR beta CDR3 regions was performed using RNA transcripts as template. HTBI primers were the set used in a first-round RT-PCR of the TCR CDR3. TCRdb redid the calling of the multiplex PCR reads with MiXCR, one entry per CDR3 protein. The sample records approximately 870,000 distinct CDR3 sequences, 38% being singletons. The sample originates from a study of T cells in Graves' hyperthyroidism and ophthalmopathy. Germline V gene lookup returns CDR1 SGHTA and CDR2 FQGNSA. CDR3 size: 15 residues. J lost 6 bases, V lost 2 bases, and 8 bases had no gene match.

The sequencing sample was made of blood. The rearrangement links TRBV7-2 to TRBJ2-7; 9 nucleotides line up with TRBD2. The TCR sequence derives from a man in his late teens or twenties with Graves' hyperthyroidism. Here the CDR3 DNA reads TGTGCCAGCAGCTTATGGTCTGGCGGGAGGGCCGAGCAGTACTTC. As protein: CASSLWSGGRAEQYF.